Presented here are 17 T cell receptor beta chains from one specimen sequenced in a study of blood T cell repertoires in COVID-19. Some clones are missing from TCRdb's copy, which holds only in-frame ones; the method was immunoSEQ multiplex PCR. Here the sample spans around 130,000 clones, less than 90% being singletons. Sequencing was carried out using PBMCs or T cells enriched from blood (not recorded which). These receptors all come from a woman aged 25-40 years who had recovered from COVID-19.

This clone is a singleton in its sample. This sequence joins TRBV29-1 and TRBJ2-7; D is perhaps TRBD1 (6 bases). The V end was cut by 7 bases, the J end by 3 bases, with 13 bases between. The CDR3 sequence is 12 residues long. Germline lookup yields CDR1 SQVTM and CDR2 ANQGSEA. Here the CDR3 DNA reads TGCAGCGCCGGGGACACAAACTACGAGCAGTACTTC. It codes for CSAGDTNYEQYF.

This chain links TRBV2 with TRBJ2-3; TRBD2 matches 8 bases. The CDR3 is made up of 14 amino acids. Germline CDR1 SNHLY, CDR2 FYNNEI. V lost 5 bases, J lost 1 base, and 2 bases stayed unmatched. The CDR3: CASSLTSGTDTQYF. CDR3 coding DNA: TGTGCCAGCAGTTTGACTAGCGGCACAGATACGCAGTATTTT.

On this clone itself: Other DNA sequences in the sample encode the same CDR3. V usage is TRBV20-1 and J usage is TRBJ1-3, with unresolved D. The ends were cut back, 3 bases at V and 2 bases at J, with 2 bases in the middle. The length of the CDR3 is 11 residues. Germline V gene data show CDR1 as DFQATT and CDR2 as SNEGSKA (reference sequence). CDR3 sequence reads: CSASAGNTIYF. DNA of the CDR3: TGCAGTGCTAGCGCTGGAAACACCATATATTTT.

Only a few counts were recorded for this clone. The rearrangement links TRBV11-1 to TRBJ2-7; weak D call: TRBD2 (6 bases). V was cut by 0 bases and J by 2 bases, with 8 bases left in between. Germline V lookup: CDR1 SGHAT, CDR2 FQDESV (reference sequence). The CDR3 totals 14 residues. The CDR3 region has the DNA TGTGCCAGCAGCTTAGCTCGGGAGCCCTACGAGCAGTACTTC. This encodes CASSLAREPYEQYF.

V is TRBV30 and J is TRBJ2-1, with D maybe TRBD2 (7 bases). Germline V gene sequence: CDR1 GTSNPN, CDR2 SVGIG (reference sequence). Deletions cut 4 bases from V and 10 bases from J, with 26 bases between. The CDR3 loop spans 16 amino acids. The CDR3 region is CAWKGGASFPPFEQFF. The CDR3 DNA reads as TGTGCCTGGAAGGGGGGGGCTAGCTTTCCTCCATTCGAGCAGTTCTTC.

The rearrangement links TRBV5-4 to TRBJ2-7; 9 positions agree with TRBD2. CDR3 size: 14 residues. Trimming cost V 4 bases and J 7 bases; bases outside gene matches: 9. CDR1 and CDR2 (germline): SGHNT, YYREEE (reference sequence). CDR3 sequence: CASSGIAGVGEQYF. The CDR3 DNA sequence: TGTGCCAGCAGCGGGATAGCGGGAGTGGGGGAGCAGTACTTC.

V and J are TRBV9 and TRBJ2-2; D possibly corresponds to TRBD2 (5 bases). The germline V gene has CDR1 SGDLS and CDR2 YYNGEE. This CDR3 contains 16 residues. Trimming took off 0 bases at V and 5 bases at J, with 14 bases between the two ends. The CDR3 spells CASSVVGASATGELFF. The DNA for the CDR3 is TGTGCCAGCAGCGTAGTGGGAGCCTCGGCAACCGGGGAGCTGTTTTTT.

V usage is TRBV12-3 or TRBV12-4 and J usage is TRBJ1-2; TRBD1 matches 9 bases. The CDR3 runs to 12 residues. The trim removed 3 bases at V and 13 bases at J, leaving 6 bases unmatched. CDR3 sequence reads: CASSFPGQGVTF. The CDR3 nucleotides are TGTGCCAGCAGTTTTCCGGGACAGGGTGTCACCTTC.

J is TRBJ2-3 and V is TRBV7-2, with D possibly being TRBD1 (5 bases). Trimming cost V 0 bases and J 8 bases, with 9 bases left between them. CDR1 and CDR2 from the germline V gene are SGHTA and FQGNSA. The CDR3 loop spans 13 amino acids. The CDR3 region has the DNA TGTGCCAGCAGCTTAGCGTCTCAGGGTACGCAGTATTTT. Its protein product is CASSLASQGTQYF.

The chain is built from TRBV19 and TRBJ1-5; D is unresolved. This CDR3 is 15 amino acids long. Trimming shortened V by 2 bases and J by 0 bases, and 8 bases separated the two germline ends. CDR1 LNHDA and CDR2 SQIVND come from the germline V gene (reference sequence). The CDR3 loop reads CASSINRNSNQPQHF. Written as DNA, the CDR3 is TGTGCCAGTAGTATAAACAGAAATAGCAATCAGCCCCAGCATTTT.

J is TRBJ1-1 and V is TRBV15; no definite D call. The length of the CDR3 is 15 residues. Germline-derived CDR1 and CDR2 are LNHNV and YYDKDF (reference sequence). V was clipped by 6 bases and J by 8 bases, with 22 bases between them. CDR3: CATRKSGQLPGEAFF. CDR3 in DNA: TGTGCCACCAGGAAATCTGGGCAGCTGCCTGGGGAAGCTTTCTTT.

This clone has just a few counts. The chain combines TRBV28 with TRBJ2-7; 11 nucleotides line up with TRBD2. Unmatched junction bases numbered 7, after V lost 5 bases and J lost 7 bases. CDR1 is MDHEN and CDR2 is SYDVKM in the germline V gene. The length of the CDR3 is 14 residues. The CDR3 is CASSRSGRAREQYF. CDR3 DNA: TGTGCCAGCAGTCGTAGCGGGAGGGCCAGGGAGCAGTACTTC.

This clone was picked up a small number of times. The chain combines TRBV7-2 with TRBJ2-5; 10 bases map to TRBD2. Germline CDR1 SGHTA, CDR2 FQGNSA. Trimming cost V 1 base and J 9 bases; bases outside gene matches: 8. The CDR3 covers 15 residues. Here the CDR3 reads CASSLGTSGPEAQYF. In DNA, the CDR3 is TGTGCCAGCAGCTTAGGGACTAGCGGTCCGGAGGCCCAGTACTTC.

The chain uses TRBV7-2 and TRBJ1-3, with D unresolved. CDR1 and CDR2 (germline): SGHTA, FQGNSA. Trimming left V 5 bases short and J 8 bases short, with 13 bases between. This CDR3 is 13 amino acids long. CDR3 loop: CASSPAGGDTIYF. The CDR3 DNA follows: TGTGCCAGCAGCCCCGCGGGAGGTGACACCATATATTTT.

The chain is built from TRBV19 and TRBJ2-3, with 7 bases lining up with TRBD2. V was pared by 3 bases and J by 1 base, with 7 bases of the junction left unmatched. Per the germline V gene, CDR1 is LNHDA and CDR2 is SQIVND (reference sequence). This CDR3 contains 16 residues. CDR3 region: CASSIPSGKGTDTQYF. The CDR3 DNA is TGTGCCAGTAGTATCCCCAGCGGGAAAGGCACAGATACGCAGTATTTT.

This chain joins TRBV5-6 and TRBJ1-1, with D possibly matching TRBD1 (6 bases). The V and J ends lost 4 bases and 1 base respectively, with 17 bases between them. CDR1 is SGHDT and CDR2 is YYEEEE in the germline V gene. The CDR3 totals 16 residues. The CDR3 bases are TGTGCCAGCAGCCTAAACCCGGCGGGGGCGAACACTGAAGCTTTCTTT. Its translation: CASSLNPAGANTEAFF. The whole variable domain, filled in from reference TRBV5-6 and TRBJ1-1, reads DAGVTQSPTHLIKTRGQQVTLRCSPKSGHDTVSWYQQALGQGPQFIFQYYEEEERQRGNFPDRFSGHQFPNYSSELNVNALLLGDSALYLCASSLNPAGANTEAFFGQGTRLTVV.

This clone appeared once. Other DNA sequences within the sample encode an identical CDR3. The J gene is TRBJ2-7, the V gene TRBV9; 8 bases are shared with TRBD2. This CDR3 region has 15 residues. Germline CDR1 reads SGDLS; CDR2 reads YYNGEE. After removal of 0 bases from V and 2 bases from J, the junction contained 4 bases not matched to a gene. CDR3 DNA: TGTGCCAGCAGCGTAGGGGCGGGAGGCCCCTACGAGCAGTACTTC. This gives the protein CASSVGAGGPYEQYF.